The 18 T cell receptor beta chains listed next were all sequenced from one sample in a study of spatial heterogeneity in lung cancer. TCRdb re-called the 5' RACE reads through MiXCR, storing one row per CDR3 protein. The table lists about 39,000 distinct CDR3 sequences, roughly 3% of them singletons. Time point indicated: sample taken at primary tumor resection. This material consisted of normal lung tissue next to the tumor, taken at surgery. The receptors were gathered from a male donor with early-stage non-small cell lung cancer.

This clonotype has ten or more counts. V is TRBV20-1 and J is TRBJ1-5; D gene ambiguous. V was pared by 3 bases and J by 6 bases, with 6 bases between. CDR3 length: 11 amino acids. Germline V lookup: CDR1 DFQATT, CDR2 SNEGSKA (reference sequence). CDR3 DNA: TGCAGTGCTAGTTTGGGTCAGCCCCAGCATTTT. Translated, it gives CSASLGQPQHF.

This clonotype came up many times. The chain employs TRBV3-1 and TRBJ2-2, with D uncertain. The CDR3 contains 14 residues. Germline V gene sequence: CDR1 LGHDT, CDR2 YNNKEL (reference sequence). V lost 8 bases and J lost 1, with 11 bases in between. CDR3 region: CASQAVLNTGELFF. The DNA of the CDR3 is TGTGCCAGCCAGGCGGTCCTGAACACCGGGGAGCTGTTTTTT. The entire variable domain, with the rest obtained from reference TRBV3-1 and TRBJ2-2, is as follows: DTAVSQTPKYLVTQMGNDKSIKCEQNLGHDTMYWYKQDSKKFLKIMFSYNNKELIINETVPNRFSPKSPDKAHLNLHINSLELGDSAVYFCASQAVLNTGELFFGEGSRLTVL.

This clonotype was seen repeatedly, ten times or more. The chain joins TRBV7-8 to TRBJ2-1; D is undetermined. Trimming left V 4 bases short and J 13 bases short, with 11 bases between. Germline assignment: CDR1 SGHVS and CDR2 FQNEAQ. The length of the CDR3 is 11 residues. The DNA for the CDR3 is TGTGCCAGCAGCTCGTCCCCTTACCAGTTCTTC. It is translated as CASSSSPYQFF.

This clonotype was detected many times. The rearrangement joins TRBV7-8 to TRBJ1-3, with D possibly matching TRBD1 (5 bases). Germline CDR1 SGHVS, CDR2 FQNEAQ. Trimming removed 5 bases at V and 0 bases at J, with 8 bases between. The CDR3 consists of 14 residues. Here the CDR3 DNA reads TGTGCCAGCAGCCAGGACACCTCTGGAAACACCATATATTTT. This codes for CASSQDTSGNTIYF.

The genes are TRBV7-9 and TRBJ2-2; D is uncertain. This CDR3 is 12 amino acids long. Germline V CDR1 and CDR2: SEHNR, FQNEAQ (reference sequence). Trimming shortened V by 5 bases and J by 7 bases, and 8 bases separated the two germline ends. CDR3 DNA sequence: TGTGCCAGCAGCCCCCCGGTCGGGGAGCTGTTTTTT. Its protein product is CASSPPVGELFF.

This clonotype has ten or more counts. The J gene is TRBJ1-3, the V gene TRBV6-2 or TRBV6-3; D gene uncertain. The V end was cut by 7 bases, the J end by 0 bases, with 10 bases between. Per germline, CDR1 MNHEY and CDR2 SVGEGT. The CDR3 spans 14 residues. CDR3 in amino acids: CASTFPGSGNTIYF. As DNA, the CDR3 is TGTGCCAGCACGTTCCCCGGCTCTGGAAACACCATATATTTT.

This clonotype came up a few times. The chain links TRBV29-1 to TRBJ1-4, with TRBD1 as a possible D gene (5 bases). The CDR3 covers 12 residues. V lost 7 bases and J 9 bases, leaving 15 bases between the germline ends. Per germline, CDR1 SQVTM and CDR2 ANQGSEA. CDR3 sequence: CSAAGTWKKLFF. The CDR3 nucleotides read TGCAGCGCGGCCGGGACCTGGAAAAAACTGTTTTTT.

This clonotype was observed a few times. This chain connects TRBV29-1 to TRBJ2-1; 12 positions agree with TRBD2. The V segment lost 4 bases and the J segment 4 bases; nucleotides outside the gene matches: 2. This CDR3 contains 14 residues. The germline V gene has CDR1 SQVTM and CDR2 ANQGSEA. The CDR3 region has the DNA TGCAGCGTTGGGCTAGCGGGAGGGTACAATGAGCAGTTCTTC. Its translation: CSVGLAGGYNEQFF.

This clonotype was seen ten or more times. CDR3 sequence reads: CASRLGGTGDAKLFF. For the CDR3, the DNA is TGTGCCAGCAGGCTGGGCGGGACAGGGGACGCGAAACTGTTTTTT. The chain recombines TRBV12-3 or TRBV12-4 with TRBJ1-4, with 10 nucleotides matching TRBD1. V lost 6 bases and J lost 11; bases outside the gene matches: 12. This CDR3 region has 15 residues.

As concerns this clonotype: A read error is possible here, since a much larger clone lies one base away. This chain uses TRBV7-6 with TRBJ2-5, with 7 bases identical to TRBD1. The germline CDR1 and CDR2 sequences are SGHVS and FNYEAQ. CDR3 length: 14 residues. The CDR3 here is CASSFTGVGETRYF. The DNA of the CDR3 is TGTGCCAGCAGCTTCACAGGGGTAGGAGAGACCCGGTACTTC. Filled out from reference TRBV7-6 and TRBJ2-5, the complete variable domain reads GAGVSQSPRYKVTKRGQDVALRCDPISGHVSLYWYRQALGQGPEFLTYFNYEAQQDKSGLPNDRFSAERPEGSISTLTIQRTEQRDSAMYRCASSFTGVGETRYFGPGTRLLVL.

This clonotype was counted at least ten times. The chain carries TRBV20-1 and TRBJ1-5, with D maybe TRBD1 (5 bases). Germline V CDR1 and CDR2: DFQATT, SNEGSKA (reference sequence). V lost 3 bases, J lost 4 bases, and 10 bases lay in between. This CDR3 spans 13 amino acids. The CDR3 DNA reads as TGCAGTGCTAGCGGGGGTGGTAATCAGCCCCAGCATTTT. Protein: CSASGGGNQPQHF.

This clonotype has a count of ten or more. The chain couples TRBV28 to TRBJ2-7; 7 nucleotides agree with TRBD1. The CDR3 covers 17 residues. Unmatched junction bases numbered 14, after V lost 5 bases and J lost 1 base. Germline-derived CDR1 and CDR2 are MDHEN and SYDVKM. CDR3 sequence (DNA): TGTGCCAGCAGTCATGGGGCCGGGACAGCAGCATCCTACGAGCAGTACTTC. Residues: CASSHGAGTAASYEQYF.

This clonotype was counted ten times or more. This chain connects TRBV6-5 to TRBJ1-1; 7 bases line up with TRBD1. Germline CDR1 is MNHEY and CDR2 is SVGAGI. Unmatched junction bases numbered 7, after V lost 5 bases and J lost 10 bases. The CDR3 has 12 residues. This chain's CDR3 is CASSEGRGGAFF. The DNA of the CDR3 is TGTGCCAGCAGTGAGGGCAGGGGGGGAGCTTTCTTT.

In this sample, this clonotype turned up many times. The genes are TRBV7-2 and TRBJ1-5; D is perhaps TRBD1 (6 bases). Germline V lookup: CDR1 SGHTA, CDR2 FQGNSA. There are 14 residues in the CDR3. V lost 5 bases and J 0 bases, leaving 8 bases between the germline ends. CDR3 in DNA: TGTGCCAGCAGCAAGGACAGTAGCAATCAGCCCCAGCATTTT. Protein sequence: CASSKDSSNQPQHF.

This clonotype was recorded at least ten times. The chain has TRBV20-1 and TRBJ1-5; D gene uncertain. In germline, CDR1 is DFQATT, CDR2 SNEGSKA (reference sequence). The CDR3 is 12 residues long. As DNA, the CDR3 is TGCAATCGGCTGTGGCGGAATCAGCCCCAGCATTTT. Residues: CNRLWRNQPQHF.

This clonotype was counted many times. This chain joins TRBV6-2 or TRBV6-3 and TRBJ2-7, with D possibly being TRBD1 (6 bases). Trimming shortened V by 1 base and J by 11 bases, and 12 bases separated the two germline ends. Germline CDR1 is MNHEY and CDR2 is SVGEGT. The CDR3 extends over 12 amino acids. CDR3: CASSYYGTSEYF. The CDR3 DNA sequence: TGTGCCAGCAGTTACTACGGGACATCAGAGTACTTC.

This clonotype was seen at least ten times. This chain joins TRBV7-6 and TRBJ2-7, with D uncertain. Germline values: CDR1 SGHVS, CDR2 FNYEAQ. The CDR3 is 12 amino acids. Trimming left V 8 bases short and J 1 base short, with 9 bases between. The chain's CDR3 is CASPTNSYEQYF. CDR3 bases: TGTGCCAGCCCGACAAATTCCTACGAGCAGTACTTC. Using reference TRBV7-6 and TRBJ2-7 for the parts outside the CDR3, the full variable domain is GAGVSQSPRYKVTKRGQDVALRCDPISGHVSLYWYRQALGQGPEFLTYFNYEAQQDKSGLPNDRFSAERPEGSISTLTIQRTEQRDSAMYRCASPTNSYEQYFGPGTRLTVT.

This clonotype was seen repeatedly, ten times or more. The CDR3, as DNA: TGTGCCAGCTCACCACCGTCCAGGGGACCCTACGAGCAGTACTTC. Translation gives CASSPPSRGPYEQYF. The genes are TRBV18 and TRBJ2-7; TRBD1 might be the D (6 bases). CDR1 is KGHSH and CDR2 is LQKENI in the germline V gene. The CDR3 has 15 amino acids. V lost 0 bases and J 2 bases, leaving 11 bases between the germline ends.